The clone carrying this TCR beta chain was detected only once. This sample is part of a study of blood T cell repertoires in COVID-19. Clones were read by immunoSEQ multiplex PCR, and TCRdb kept only the in-frame ones, dropping some. The table lists around 150,000 clones, about four fifths of them singletons. Germline assignment: CDR1 MGHRA and CDR2 YSYEKL. This CDR3 region has 15 residues. Trimming removed 3 bases at V and 9 bases at J, with 18 bases between. The chain has TRBV4-1 and TRBJ2-1; tentative D call: TRBD1 (6 bases). This TCR derives from a woman aged 60-75 years who had recovered from COVID-19. Sequencing was performed on PBMCs or T cells enriched from blood (not recorded which). The CDR3 spells CASSQKRLLGAEQFF. The CDR3 DNA follows: TGCGCCAGCAGCCAGAAACGCTTACTGGGGGCTGAGCAGTTCTTC.